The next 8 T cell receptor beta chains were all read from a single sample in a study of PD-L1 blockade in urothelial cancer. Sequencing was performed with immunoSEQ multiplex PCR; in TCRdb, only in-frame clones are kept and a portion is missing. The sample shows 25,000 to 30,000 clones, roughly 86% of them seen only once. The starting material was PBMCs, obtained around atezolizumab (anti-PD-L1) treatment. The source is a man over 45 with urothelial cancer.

CDR3 sequence: CASSLRGGLAIMAGELFF. The CDR3 DNA is TGTGCCAGCAGCCTCCGGGGGGGGCTAGCGATAATGGCCGGGGAGCTGTTTTTT. V and J are TRBV9 and TRBJ2-2; 8 positions agree with TRBD2. Germline CDR1 SGDLS, CDR2 YYNGEE. With V trimmed by 4 bases and J by 6 bases, 17 bases remained unmatched. CDR3 size: 18 residues.

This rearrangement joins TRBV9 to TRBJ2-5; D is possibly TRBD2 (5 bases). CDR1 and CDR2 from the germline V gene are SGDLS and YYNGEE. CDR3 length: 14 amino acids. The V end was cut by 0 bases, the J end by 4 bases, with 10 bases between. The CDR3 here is CASSVAASRETQYF. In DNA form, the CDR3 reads TGTGCCAGCAGCGTAGCGGCTAGCCGAGAGACCCAGTACTTC.

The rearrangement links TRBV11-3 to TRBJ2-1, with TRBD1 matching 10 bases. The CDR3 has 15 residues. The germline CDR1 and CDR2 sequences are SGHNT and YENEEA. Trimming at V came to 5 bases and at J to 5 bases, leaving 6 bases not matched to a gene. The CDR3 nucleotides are TGTGCCAGCAGCATGGGACAGGGGATCCACAATGAGCAGTTCTTC. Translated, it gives CASSMGQGIHNEQFF.

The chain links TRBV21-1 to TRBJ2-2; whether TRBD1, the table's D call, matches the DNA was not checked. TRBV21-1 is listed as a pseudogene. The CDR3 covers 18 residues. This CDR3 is CASSKAPRQGIITGELFF. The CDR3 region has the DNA TGTGCCAGCAGCAAAGCGCCTAGACAGGGGATAATCACCGGGGAGCTGTTTTTT.

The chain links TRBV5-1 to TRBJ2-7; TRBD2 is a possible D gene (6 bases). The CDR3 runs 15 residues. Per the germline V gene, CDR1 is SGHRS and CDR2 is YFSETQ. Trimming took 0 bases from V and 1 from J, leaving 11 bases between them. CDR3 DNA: TGCGCCAGCAGCTTGGGGGCTAGCGAGTCCTACGAGCAGTACTTC. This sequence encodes CASSLGASESYEQYF. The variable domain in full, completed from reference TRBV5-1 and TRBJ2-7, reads KAGVTQTPRYLIKTRGQQVTLSCSPISGHRSVSWYQQTPGQGLQFLFEYFSETQRNKGNFPGRFSGRQFSNSRSEMNVSTLELGDSALYLCASSLGASESYEQYFGPGTRLTVT.

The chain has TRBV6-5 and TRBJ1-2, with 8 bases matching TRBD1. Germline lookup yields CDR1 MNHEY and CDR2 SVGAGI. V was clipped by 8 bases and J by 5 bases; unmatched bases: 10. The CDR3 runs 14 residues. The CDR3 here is CASGPGQASYGYTF. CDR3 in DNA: TGTGCCAGCGGACCGGGACAGGCATCTTATGGCTACACCTTC.

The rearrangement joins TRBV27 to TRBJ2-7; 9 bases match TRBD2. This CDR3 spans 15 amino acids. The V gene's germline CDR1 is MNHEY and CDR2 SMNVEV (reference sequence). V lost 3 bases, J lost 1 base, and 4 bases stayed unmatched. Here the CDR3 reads CASSFGAGGSYEQYF. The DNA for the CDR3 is TGTGCCAGCAGTTTCGGGGCGGGAGGGTCCTACGAGCAGTACTTC.

The CDR3 DNA sequence: TGTGCTAGTGGTTTGCCCACTAGCGGGGCCCCAGATACGCAGTATTTT. Translated, it gives CASGLPTSGAPDTQYF. The rearrangement links TRBV12-5 to TRBJ2-3; 10 bases line up with TRBD2. The CDR3 consists of 16 residues. CDR1 is LGHNT, CDR2 FRNRAP, per germline. V shed 2 bases and J 4 bases; nucleotides not matched to a gene: 6.